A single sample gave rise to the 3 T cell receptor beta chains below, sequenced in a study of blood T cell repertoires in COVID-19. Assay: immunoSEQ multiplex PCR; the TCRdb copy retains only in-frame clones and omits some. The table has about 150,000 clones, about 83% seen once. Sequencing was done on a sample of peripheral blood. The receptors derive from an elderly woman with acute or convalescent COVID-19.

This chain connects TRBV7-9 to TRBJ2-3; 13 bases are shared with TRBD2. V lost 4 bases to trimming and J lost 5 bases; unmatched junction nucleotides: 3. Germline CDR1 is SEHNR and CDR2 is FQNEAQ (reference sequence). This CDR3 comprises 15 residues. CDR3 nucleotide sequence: TGTGCCAGCAGCTCGGGACTAGCGGGGCTAGATACGCAGTATTTT. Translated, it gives CASSSGLAGLDTQYF.

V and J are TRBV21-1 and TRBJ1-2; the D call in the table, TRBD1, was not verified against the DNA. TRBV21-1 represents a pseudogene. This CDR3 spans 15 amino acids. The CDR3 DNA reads TGTGCCAGCATGCGATTTCCCAGGGGCGGTATAGGCTACACCTTC. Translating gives CASMRFPRGGIGYTF.

In nucleotides, the CDR3 is TGTGCCAGCAGCTTAGCGCAGGCAGGCTCCCTTCGCTACACCTTC. It translates to CASSLAQAGSLRYTF. This chain joins TRBV7-9 and TRBJ1-2; no reliable D call. Trimming stripped 0 bases from V and 9 bases from J, with 17 bases between. There are 15 residues in the CDR3. Looked up from germline, CDR1 is SEHNR and CDR2 is FQNEAQ (reference sequence).